A single sample is the source of the 10 T cell receptor beta chains below, sequenced in a study of blood T cell repertoires in COVID-19. Clones were read by immunoSEQ multiplex PCR, and TCRdb kept only the in-frame ones, dropping some. The table lists approximately 68,000 clones, around nine tenths of them singletons. Sequencing was done on a sample of peripheral blood. The origin of the receptors is a man over 45 with active COVID-19.

The chain joins TRBV28 to TRBJ2-3, with 11 bases that match TRBD2. The CDR3 is 16 residues long. The trim removed 5 bases at V and 6 bases at J, leaving 10 bases unmatched. Germline assignment: CDR1 MDHEN and CDR2 SYDVKM. The CDR3 DNA sequence: TGTGCCAGCAGTCCCCGCCGACTAGCGGGGAGGGATACGCAGTATTTT. Amino acids: CASSPRRLAGRDTQYF.

In this sample, this clone turned up once. V usage is TRBV5-1 and J usage is TRBJ1-6, with 8 nucleotides matching TRBD1. J was trimmed by 5 bases and V by 3 bases; bases with no gene match: 1. The CDR3 length is 14 residues. Germline V gene lookup returns CDR1 SGHRS and CDR2 YFSETQ. CDR3 sequence: CASSSDRDNSPLHF. CDR3 nucleotide sequence: TGCGCCAGCAGCTCGGACAGGGATAATTCACCCCTCCACTTT. Drawing the rest from reference TRBV5-1 and TRBJ1-6, the complete variable domain is KAGVTQTPRYLIKTRGQQVTLSCSPISGHRSVSWYQQTPGQGLQFLFEYFSETQRNKGNFPGRFSGRQFSNSRSEMNVSTLELGDSALYLCASSSDRDNSPLHFGNGTRLTVT.

The chain couples TRBV4-1 to TRBJ2-3, with D tentatively TRBD2 (6 bases). The CDR3 spans 14 residues. Germline V gene sequence: CDR1 MGHRA, CDR2 YSYEKL. The V and J ends lost 4 bases and 2 bases respectively, with 10 bases between them. CDR3 coding DNA: TGCGCCAGCAGCCCGGGGACTTTCACAGATACGCAGTATTTT. Translating it yields CASSPGTFTDTQYF.

The chain combines TRBV7-8 with TRBJ1-2; TRBD1 matches at 8 bases. Germline values: CDR1 SGHVS, CDR2 FQNEAQ. V shed 5 bases and J 4 bases; nucleotides not matched to a gene: 9. The CDR3 is made up of 15 amino acids. The CDR3 spells CASSTRTGSGYGYTF. The CDR3 nucleotides are TGTGCCAGCAGCACCAGGACAGGGTCTGGCTATGGCTACACCTTC.

The chain couples TRBV7-2 to TRBJ1-2; D possibly corresponds to TRBD1 (5 bases). The ends were cut back, 5 bases at V and 4 bases at J, with 14 bases in the middle. The CDR3 length is 14 residues. CDR1 is SGHTA, CDR2 FQGNSA, per germline. The CDR3 nucleotides are TGTGCCAGCAGCCGGGACTTCTTGGGCTATGGCTACACCTTC. This translates into CASSRDFLGYGYTF. The full variable domain, with the rest looked up from reference TRBV7-2 and TRBJ1-2, is GAGVSQSPSNKVTEKGKDVELRCDPISGHTALYWYRQSLGQGLEFLIYFQGNSAPDKSGLPSDRFSAERTGGSVSTLTIQRTQQEDSAVYLCASSRDFLGYGYTFGSGTRLTVV.

This clone was observed a few times. The chain couples TRBV11-3 to TRBJ2-1, with TRBD2 as a possible D gene (5 bases). There are 15 residues in the CDR3. V lost 5 bases and J 10 bases, leaving 21 bases between the germline ends. Germline CDR1 SGHNT, CDR2 YENEEA. CDR3 sequence reads: CASSPGGLRMGEQFF. CDR3 nucleotide sequence: TGTGCCAGCAGCCCAGGTGGACTTCGGATGGGGGAGCAGTTCTTC. Drawing the rest from reference TRBV11-3 and TRBJ2-1, the complete variable domain is EAGVVQSPRYKIIEKKQPVAFWCNPISGHNTLYWYLQNLGQGPELLIRYENEEAVDDSQLPKDRFSAERLKGVDSTLKIQPAELGDSAVYLCASSPGGLRMGEQFFGPGTRLTVL.

The J gene is TRBJ2-3, the V gene TRBV4-3, with 8 bases identical to TRBD2. V gave up 10 bases and J gave up 2 bases; unmatched junction bases: 17. The CDR3 contains 17 residues. Germline lookup yields CDR1 LGHNA and CDR2 YSLEER. As DNA, the CDR3 is TGCGCCAACCCAAACCGGGGGGGAGGTGGGGACACAGATACGCAGTATTTT. Encoded protein: CANPNRGGGGDTDTQYF.

The chain recombines TRBV7-9 with TRBJ1-2; D gene uncertain. The V end lost 5 bases, the J end lost 8 bases, and 15 bases lay between the germline ends. Germline CDR1 reads SEHNR; CDR2 reads FQNEAQ (reference sequence). CDR3 length equals 13 residues. The CDR3 protein is CASSPTPRGGYTF. The CDR3 DNA reads as TGTGCCAGCAGCCCGACACCCCGAGGGGGCTACACCTTC.

V gene TRBV4-1 combines with J gene TRBJ2-7, with 12 bases that match TRBD1. Germline V CDR1 and CDR2: MGHRA, YSYEKL. Losses at the gene ends were 4 bases for V and 6 bases for J; bases not matched to a gene: 4. The CDR3 length is 14 residues. CDR3 sequence: CASSPGQGAGEQYF. The CDR3 DNA is TGCGCCAGCAGCCCGGGACAGGGGGCCGGCGAGCAGTACTTC.

The sample holds one count of this clone. This chain connects TRBV7-9 to TRBJ1-5; TRBD1 aligns across 9 bases. The CDR3 has 15 residues. Germline CDR1 is SEHNR and CDR2 is FQNEAQ (reference sequence). Trimming at V came to 4 bases and at J to 6 bases, leaving 7 bases not matched to a gene. CDR3 nucleotides: TGTGCCAGCAGCTGGGGGGACAGGGAGAGTCAGCCCCAGCATTTT. It translates to CASSWGDRESQPQHF.